The clone carrying this T cell receptor beta chain was observed many times. Assembly of TCR beta libraries relied on iRepertoire HTBI primers together with Arm-PCR of CDR3 regions. TCRdb reprocessed the multiplex PCR reads with MiXCR, giving one entry per CDR3 protein. The repertoire includes over 500,000 distinct CDR3 sequences, around 17% of them detected once, and more than 15% sits in the top ten. The germline V and J ends were trimmed by 5 bases and 13 bases, with 9 bases remaining between them. Germline V gives CDR1 SGHAT, CDR2 FQNNGV. The CDR3 sequence is 11 residues long. The time point here: newly diagnosed GD, antithyroid drugs for less than 3 months. Construction of the TCR library relied on RNA isolated from PBMCs. The data originate from a study of regulatory T cells in long-lasting Graves disease. These data were also filed under a second study, of T cells in Graves' hyperthyroidism and ophthalmopathy.

The receptor was isolated from a woman in her 30s with Graves disease. The sample consisted of peripheral blood mononuclear cells (PBMCs), taken at new diagnosis, from a patient treated with antithyroid drugs. The genes are TRBV11-2 and TRBJ1-6, with unresolved D. The CDR3 sequence: CASSHAGPLHF. CDR3 DNA sequence: TGTGCCAGCAGCCACGCCGGGCCCCTCCACTTT.